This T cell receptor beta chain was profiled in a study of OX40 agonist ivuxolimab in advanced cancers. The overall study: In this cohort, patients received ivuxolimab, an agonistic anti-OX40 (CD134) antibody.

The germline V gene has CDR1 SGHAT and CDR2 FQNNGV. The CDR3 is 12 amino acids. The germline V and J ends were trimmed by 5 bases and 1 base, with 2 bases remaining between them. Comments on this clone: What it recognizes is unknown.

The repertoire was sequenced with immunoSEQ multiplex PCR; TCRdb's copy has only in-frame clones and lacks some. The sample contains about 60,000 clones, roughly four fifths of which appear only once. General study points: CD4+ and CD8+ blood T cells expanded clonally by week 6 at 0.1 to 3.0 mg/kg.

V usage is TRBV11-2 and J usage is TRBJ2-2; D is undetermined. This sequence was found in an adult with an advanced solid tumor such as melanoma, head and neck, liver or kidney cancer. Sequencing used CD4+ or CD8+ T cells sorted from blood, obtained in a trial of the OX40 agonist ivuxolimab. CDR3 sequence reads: CASSRNTGELFF. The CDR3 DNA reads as TGTGCCAGCAGCCGGAACACCGGGGAGCTGTTTTTT.